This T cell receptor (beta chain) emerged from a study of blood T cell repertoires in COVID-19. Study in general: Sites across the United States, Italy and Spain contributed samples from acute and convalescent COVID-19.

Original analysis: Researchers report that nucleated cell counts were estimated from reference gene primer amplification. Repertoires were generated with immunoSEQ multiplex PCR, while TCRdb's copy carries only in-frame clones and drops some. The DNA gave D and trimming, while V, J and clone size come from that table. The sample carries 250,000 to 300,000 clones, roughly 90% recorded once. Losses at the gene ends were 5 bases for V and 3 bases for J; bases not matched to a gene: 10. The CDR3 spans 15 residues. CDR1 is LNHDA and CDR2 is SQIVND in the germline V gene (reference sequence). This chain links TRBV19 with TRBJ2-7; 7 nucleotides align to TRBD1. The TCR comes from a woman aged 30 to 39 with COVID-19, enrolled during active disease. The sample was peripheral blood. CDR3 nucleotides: TGTGCCAGTAGTTCTCGACAGGGATCTCTCTACGAGCAGTACTTC. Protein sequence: CASSSRQGSLYEQYF. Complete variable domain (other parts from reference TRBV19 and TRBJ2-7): DGGITQSPKYLFRKEGQNVTLSCEQNLNHDAMYWYRQDPGQGLRLIYYSQIVNDFQKGDIAEGYSVSREKKESFPLTVTSAQKNPTAFYLCASSSRQGSLYEQYFGPGTRLTVT.